What follows describes a single T cell receptor (beta chain). RNA amounts of about 0.45 to 1 ug underwent reverse transcription with random hexamers. In TCRdb, the immunoSEQ multiplex PCR reads were re-called with MiXCR into one record per CDR3 protein. Among more than 100,000 distinct CDR3 sequences, 85% to 95% were seen once, and the ten largest hold about 0.27%. Unmatched junction bases numbered 6, after V lost 5 bases and J lost 3 bases. From germline, CDR1 is SGHVS and CDR2 FQNEAQ. CDR3 size: 14 residues. The source of the sample is a study of CD8 T cells in Susac syndrome. The J gene is TRBJ1-1, the V gene TRBV7-8; 7 bases line up with TRBD1. The clonotype comes from a human donor with Susac syndrome. Sequenced sample: CD8+ T cells from PBMCs. DNA of the CDR3: TGTGCCAGCAGCACCCCAGGGGGAGACACTGAAGCTTTCTTT. Translating it yields CASSTPGGDTEAFF. The full variable domain, with the rest looked up from reference TRBV7-8 and TRBJ1-1, is GAGVSQSPRYKVAKRGQDVALRCDPISGHVSLFWYQQALGQGPEFLTYFQNEAQLDKSGLPSDRFFAERPEGSVSTLKIQRTQQEDSAVYLCASSTPGGDTEAFFGQGTRLTVV.